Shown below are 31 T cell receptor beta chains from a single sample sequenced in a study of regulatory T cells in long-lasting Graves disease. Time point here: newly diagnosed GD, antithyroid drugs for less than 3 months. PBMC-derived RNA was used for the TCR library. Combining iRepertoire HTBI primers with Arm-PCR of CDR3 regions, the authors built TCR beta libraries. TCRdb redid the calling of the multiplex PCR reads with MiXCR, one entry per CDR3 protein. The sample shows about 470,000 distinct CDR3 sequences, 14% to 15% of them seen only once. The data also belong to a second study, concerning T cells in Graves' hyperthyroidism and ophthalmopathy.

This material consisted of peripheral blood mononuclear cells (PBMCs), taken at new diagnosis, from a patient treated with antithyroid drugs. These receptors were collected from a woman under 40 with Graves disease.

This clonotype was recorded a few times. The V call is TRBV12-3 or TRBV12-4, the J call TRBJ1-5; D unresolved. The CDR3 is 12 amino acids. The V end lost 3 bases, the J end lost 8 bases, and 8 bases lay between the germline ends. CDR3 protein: CASSFLVEPQHF. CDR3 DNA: TGTGCCAGCAGTTTTCTCGTAGAGCCCCAGCATTTT.

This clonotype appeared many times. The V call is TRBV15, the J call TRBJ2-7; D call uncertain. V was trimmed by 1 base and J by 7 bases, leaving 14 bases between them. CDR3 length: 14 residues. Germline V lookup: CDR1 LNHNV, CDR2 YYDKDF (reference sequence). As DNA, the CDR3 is TGTGCCACCAGCAGAGTTCGACAACCATGGGAGCAGTACTTC. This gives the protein CATSRVRQPWEQYF.

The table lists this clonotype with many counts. CDR3 in DNA: TGTGCCAGCAGCCAAGAGGGACAGGGATACGAGCAGTACTTC. This encodes CASSQEGQGYEQYF. V is TRBV3-1 and J is TRBJ2-7; 9 nucleotides agree with TRBD1. The germline V gene has CDR1 LGHDT and CDR2 YNNKEL (reference sequence). There are 14 residues in the CDR3. V trimming: 0 bases; J trimming: 4 bases; junction bases outside the gene matches: 1.

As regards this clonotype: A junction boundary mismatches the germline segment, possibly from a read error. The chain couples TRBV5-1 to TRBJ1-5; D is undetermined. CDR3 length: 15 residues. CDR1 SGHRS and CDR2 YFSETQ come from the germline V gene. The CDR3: CASSLDQGNNQPQHF. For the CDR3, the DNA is TGTGCCAGCAGCTTGGACCAAGGGAACAATCAGCCCCAGCATTTT.

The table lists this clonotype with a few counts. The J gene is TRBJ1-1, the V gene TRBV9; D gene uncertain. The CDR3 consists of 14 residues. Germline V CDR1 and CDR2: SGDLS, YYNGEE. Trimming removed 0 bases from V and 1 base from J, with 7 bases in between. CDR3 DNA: TGTGCCAGCAGCGTAGCTACGGGGAACACTGAAGCTTTCTTT. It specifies CASSVATGNTEAFF. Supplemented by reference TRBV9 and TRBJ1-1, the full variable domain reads DSGVTQTPKHLITATGQRVTLRCSPRSGDLSVYWYQQSLDQGLQFLIQYYNGEERAKGNILERFSAQQFPDLHSELNLSSLELGDSALYFCASSVATGNTEAFFGQGTRLTVV.

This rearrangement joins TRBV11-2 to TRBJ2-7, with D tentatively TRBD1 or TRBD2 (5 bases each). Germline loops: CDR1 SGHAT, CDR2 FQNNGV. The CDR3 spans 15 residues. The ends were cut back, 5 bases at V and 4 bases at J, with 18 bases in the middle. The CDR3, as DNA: TGTGCCAGCAGCCCTCCCGGGATAGGGGTTTACGAGCAGTACTTC. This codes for CASSPPGIGVYEQYF.

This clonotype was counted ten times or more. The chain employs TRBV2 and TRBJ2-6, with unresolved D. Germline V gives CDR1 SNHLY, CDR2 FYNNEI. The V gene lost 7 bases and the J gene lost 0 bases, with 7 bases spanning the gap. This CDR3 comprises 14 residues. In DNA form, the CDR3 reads TGTGCCAGCAAGTTCAGCTCTGGGGCCAACGTCCTGACTTTC. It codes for CASKFSSGANVLTF.

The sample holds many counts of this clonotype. CDR3 in DNA: TGTGCCAGCAGTCAACCTGGGGGCAGGGGGCGAGACCAGCCCCAGCATTTT. Residues: CASSQPGGRGRDQPQHF. This chain connects TRBV2 to TRBJ1-5; 8 bases align to TRBD1. This CDR3 has 17 amino acids. CDR1 and CDR2 (germline): SNHLY, FYNNEI. J lost 7 bases, V lost 5 bases, and 16 bases had no gene match.

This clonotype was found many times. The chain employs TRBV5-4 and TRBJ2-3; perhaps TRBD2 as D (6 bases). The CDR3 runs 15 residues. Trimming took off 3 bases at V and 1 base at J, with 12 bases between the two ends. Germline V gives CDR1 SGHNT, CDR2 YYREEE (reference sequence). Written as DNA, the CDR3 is TGTGCCAGCAGCTACGAGGGACTCGGCACAGATACGCAGTATTTT. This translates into CASSYEGLGTDTQYF.

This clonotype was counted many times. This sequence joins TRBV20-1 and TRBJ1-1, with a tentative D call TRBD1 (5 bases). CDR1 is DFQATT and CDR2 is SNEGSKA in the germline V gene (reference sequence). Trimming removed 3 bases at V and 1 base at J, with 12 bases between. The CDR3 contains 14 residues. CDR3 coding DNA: TGCAGTGCTAGGTCGGGGACGGGGAACACTGAAGCTTTCTTT. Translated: CSARSGTGNTEAFF.

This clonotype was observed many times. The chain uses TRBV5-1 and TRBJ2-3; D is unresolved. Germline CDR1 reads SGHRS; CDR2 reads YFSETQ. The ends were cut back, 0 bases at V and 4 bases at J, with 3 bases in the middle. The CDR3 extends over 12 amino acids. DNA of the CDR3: TGCGCCAGCAGCTTGGTGCCAGATACGCAGTATTTT. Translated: CASSLVPDTQYF.

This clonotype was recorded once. The CDR3 loop reads CASSAGTGGTVNEQFF. The DNA for the CDR3 is TGCGCCAGCAGCGCCGGGACAGGGGGCACGGTCAATGAGCAGTTCTTC. The genes are TRBV5-1 and TRBJ2-1, with TRBD1 matching over 12 bases. J lost 6 bases, V lost 4 bases, and 8 bases had no gene match. The CDR3 runs 16 residues. Germline CDR1 and CDR2: SGHRS and YFSETQ.

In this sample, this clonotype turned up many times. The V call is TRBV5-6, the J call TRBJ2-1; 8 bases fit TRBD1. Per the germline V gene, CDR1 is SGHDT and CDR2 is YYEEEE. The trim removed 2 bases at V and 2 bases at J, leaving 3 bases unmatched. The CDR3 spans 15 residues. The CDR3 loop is CASSLDRGPYNEQFF. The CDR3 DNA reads TGTGCCAGCAGCTTAGACAGGGGCCCCTACAATGAGCAGTTCTTC. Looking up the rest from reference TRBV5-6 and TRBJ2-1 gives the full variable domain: DAGVTQSPTHLIKTRGQQVTLRCSPKSGHDTVSWYQQALGQGPQFIFQYYEEEERQRGNFPDRFSGHQFPNYSSELNVNALLLGDSALYLCASSLDRGPYNEQFFGPGTRLTVL.

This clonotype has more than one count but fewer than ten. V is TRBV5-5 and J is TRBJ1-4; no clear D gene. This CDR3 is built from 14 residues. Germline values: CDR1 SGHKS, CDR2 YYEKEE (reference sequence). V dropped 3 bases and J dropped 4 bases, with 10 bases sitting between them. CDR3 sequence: CASSSTDLNEKLFF. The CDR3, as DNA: TGTGCCAGCAGCTCGACGGACCTTAATGAAAAACTGTTTTTT.

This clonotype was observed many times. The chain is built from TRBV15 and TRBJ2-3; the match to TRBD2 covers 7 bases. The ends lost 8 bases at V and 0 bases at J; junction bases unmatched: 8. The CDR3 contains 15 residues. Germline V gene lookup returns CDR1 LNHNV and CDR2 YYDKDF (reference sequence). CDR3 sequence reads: CATLRGVGSTDTQYF. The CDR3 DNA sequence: TGTGCCACCCTCCGGGGGGTGGGGAGCACAGATACGCAGTATTTT.

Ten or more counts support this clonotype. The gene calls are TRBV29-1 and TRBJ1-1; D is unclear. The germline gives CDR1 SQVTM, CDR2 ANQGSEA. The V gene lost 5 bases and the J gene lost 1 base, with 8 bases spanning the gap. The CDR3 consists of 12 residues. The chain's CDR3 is CSVRAGNTEAFF. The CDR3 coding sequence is TGCAGCGTTCGTGCGGGGAACACTGAAGCTTTCTTT.

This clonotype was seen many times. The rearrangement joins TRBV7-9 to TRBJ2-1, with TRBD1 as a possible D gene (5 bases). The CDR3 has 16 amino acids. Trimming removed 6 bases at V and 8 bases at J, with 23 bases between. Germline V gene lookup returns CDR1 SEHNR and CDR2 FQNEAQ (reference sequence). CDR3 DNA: TGTGCCAGCAGACTTGTCTCAGGGTGGCCCCCGGATGAGCAGTTCTTC. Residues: CASRLVSGWPPDEQFF.

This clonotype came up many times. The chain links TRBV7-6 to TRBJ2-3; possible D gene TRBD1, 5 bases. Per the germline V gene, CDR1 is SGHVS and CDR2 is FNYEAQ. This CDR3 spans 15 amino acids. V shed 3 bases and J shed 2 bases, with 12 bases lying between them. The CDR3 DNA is TGTGCCAGCAGCTTTGGGGCCCCCTCCACAGATACGCAGTATTTT. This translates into CASSFGAPSTDTQYF.

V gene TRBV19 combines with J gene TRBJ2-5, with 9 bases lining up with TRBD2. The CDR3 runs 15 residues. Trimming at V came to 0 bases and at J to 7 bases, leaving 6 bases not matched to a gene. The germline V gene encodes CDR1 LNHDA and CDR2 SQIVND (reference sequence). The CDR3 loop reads CASSIEAAGGATQYF. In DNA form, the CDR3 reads TGTGCCAGTAGTATAGAAGCAGCGGGAGGTGCGACCCAGTACTTC.

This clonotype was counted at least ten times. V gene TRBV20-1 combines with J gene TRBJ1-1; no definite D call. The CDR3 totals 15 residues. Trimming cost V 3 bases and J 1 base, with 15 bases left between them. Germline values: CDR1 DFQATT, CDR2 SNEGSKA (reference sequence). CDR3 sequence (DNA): TGCAGTGCTAGTCATCCGTCCCTGGGGAACACTGAAGCTTTCTTT. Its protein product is CSASHPSLGNTEAFF.

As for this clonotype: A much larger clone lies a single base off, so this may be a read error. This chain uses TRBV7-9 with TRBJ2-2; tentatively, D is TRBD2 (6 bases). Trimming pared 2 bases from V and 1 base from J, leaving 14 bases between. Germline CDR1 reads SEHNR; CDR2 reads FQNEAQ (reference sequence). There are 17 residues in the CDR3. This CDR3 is CASSLRTGGMNTGELFF. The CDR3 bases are TGTGCCAGCAGCTTACGGACTGGCGGGATGAACACCGGGGAGCTGTTTTTT.

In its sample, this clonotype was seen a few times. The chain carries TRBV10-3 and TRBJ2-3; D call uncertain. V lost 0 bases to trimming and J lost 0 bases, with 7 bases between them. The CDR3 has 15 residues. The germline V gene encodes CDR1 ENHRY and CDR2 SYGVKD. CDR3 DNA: TGTGCCATCAGTGAGTCGGAGCGTAGCACAGATACGCAGTATTTT. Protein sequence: CAISESERSTDTQYF.

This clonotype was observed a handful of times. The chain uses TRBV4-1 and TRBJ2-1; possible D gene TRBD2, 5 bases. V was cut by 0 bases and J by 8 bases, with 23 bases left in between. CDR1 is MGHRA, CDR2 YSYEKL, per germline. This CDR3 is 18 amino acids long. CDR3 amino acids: CASSQEGVASLTGDEQFF. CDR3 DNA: TGCGCCAGCAGCCAAGAAGGAGTAGCGAGCTTGACCGGAGATGAGCAGTTCTTC.

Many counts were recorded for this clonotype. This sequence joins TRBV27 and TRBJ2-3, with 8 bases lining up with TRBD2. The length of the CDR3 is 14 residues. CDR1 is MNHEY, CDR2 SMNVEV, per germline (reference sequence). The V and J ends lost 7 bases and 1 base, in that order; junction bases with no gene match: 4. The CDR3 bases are TGTGCCAGCACCCGGGAGGGGGGCACAGATACGCAGTATTTT. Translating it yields CASTREGGTDTQYF.

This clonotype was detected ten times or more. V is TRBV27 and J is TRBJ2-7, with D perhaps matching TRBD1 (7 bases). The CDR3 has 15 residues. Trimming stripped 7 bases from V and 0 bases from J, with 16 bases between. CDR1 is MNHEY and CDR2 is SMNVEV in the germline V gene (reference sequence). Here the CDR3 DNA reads TGTGCCAGCAAACTGTCGCAGGGGGGCTCCTACGAGCAGTACTTC. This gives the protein CASKLSQGGSYEQYF.

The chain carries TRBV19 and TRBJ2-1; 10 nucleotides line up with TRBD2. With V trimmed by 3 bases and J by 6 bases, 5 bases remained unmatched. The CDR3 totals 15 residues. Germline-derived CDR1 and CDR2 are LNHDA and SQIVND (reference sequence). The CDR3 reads CASSILAGVFNEQFF. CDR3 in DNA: TGTGCCAGTAGTATTCTAGCGGGAGTGTTCAATGAGCAGTTCTTC.

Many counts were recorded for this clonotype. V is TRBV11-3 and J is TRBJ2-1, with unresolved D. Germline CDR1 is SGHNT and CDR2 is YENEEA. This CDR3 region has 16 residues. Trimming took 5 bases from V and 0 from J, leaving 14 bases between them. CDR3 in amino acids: CASSPWTRYSYNEQFF. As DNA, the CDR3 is TGTGCCAGCAGCCCATGGACCAGATACTCCTACAATGAGCAGTTCTTC.

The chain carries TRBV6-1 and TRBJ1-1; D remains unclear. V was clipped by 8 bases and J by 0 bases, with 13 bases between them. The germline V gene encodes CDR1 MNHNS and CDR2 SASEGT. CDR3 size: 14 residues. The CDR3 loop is CASGSIRLNTEAFF. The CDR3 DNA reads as TGTGCCAGCGGTAGCATCCGGCTGAACACTGAAGCTTTCTTT.

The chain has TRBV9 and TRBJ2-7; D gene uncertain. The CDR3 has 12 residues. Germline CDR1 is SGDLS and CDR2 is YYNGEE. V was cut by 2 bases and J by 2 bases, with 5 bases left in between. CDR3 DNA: TGTGCCAGCAGCGTGAACCCCTACGAGCAGTACTTC. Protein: CASSVNPYEQYF.

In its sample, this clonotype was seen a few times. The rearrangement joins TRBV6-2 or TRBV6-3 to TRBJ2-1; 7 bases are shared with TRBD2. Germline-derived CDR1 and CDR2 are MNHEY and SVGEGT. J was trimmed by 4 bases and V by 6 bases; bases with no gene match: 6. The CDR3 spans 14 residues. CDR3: CASRGAGEYNEQFF. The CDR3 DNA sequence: TGTGCCAGCAGAGGGGCGGGAGAGTACAATGAGCAGTTCTTC.

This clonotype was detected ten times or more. CDR3 bases: TGCGCCAGCAGCTTGGGGGATTCTTACAATGAGCAGTTCTTC. As protein: CASSLGDSYNEQFF. The chain combines TRBV5-1 with TRBJ2-1; D gene unclear. Germline CDR1 SGHRS, CDR2 YFSETQ. V lost 0 bases to trimming and J lost 4 bases, with 8 bases between them. This CDR3 has 14 amino acids.